A selection of T cell receptor beta chains follows, all from one sample in a study of blood T cells in healthy people across ages. TCRdb re-called the 5' RACE reads with MiXCR, one entry per CDR3 protein. The table records over a million distinct CDR3 sequences, approximately 43% of them present only once. Sequencing used blood. Receptor source: a woman younger than 35 in good health. The CDR3 runs from the conserved cysteine through the conserved F or W. Fields, in order: J gene, V gene, D gene, clone size, CDR3 DNA, CDR3 protein. A D gene is named only where the DNA matches it firmly. Size tells how often a clone was seen (once, few, many) or the class of an expanded clone, and some rows leave it out.

J gene: TRBJ2-3
V gene: TRBV9
D gene: TRBD2
clone size: NA
CDR3 DNA: TGTGCCAGCAGCCCAACGAATAGCGGGGCTAGCACAGATACGCAGTATTTT
CDR3 protein: CASSPTNSGASTDTQYF

J gene: TRBJ2-3
V gene: TRBV4-1
D gene: TRBD1
clone size: few
CDR3 DNA: TGCGCCAGCAGCCAAGTGGGACAGGGGAAGAGAGATACGCAGTATTTT
CDR3 protein: CASSQVGQGKRDTQYF

J gene: TRBJ1-5
V gene: TRBV12-5
D gene: NA
clone size: NA
CDR3 DNA: TGTGCTAGTGGTTTAGGAGTCGGGGGGTCCCAGCCCCAGCATTTT
CDR3 protein: CASGLGVGGSQPQHF

J gene: TRBJ1-4
V gene: TRBV20-1
D gene: NA
clone size: NA
CDR3 DNA: TGCAGTGCTACCCTGGGTGGAATTAATGAAAAACTGTTTTTT
CDR3 protein: CSATLGGINEKLFF

J gene: TRBJ2-2
V gene: TRBV28
D gene: NA
clone size: few
CDR3 DNA: TGTGCCAGCAATGACAACCTCTTCACCGGGGAGCTGTTTTTT
CDR3 protein: CASNDNLFTGELFF

J gene: TRBJ1-6
V gene: TRBV7-9
D gene: NA
clone size: once
CDR3 DNA: TGTGCCGGACGGCACTATAATTCACCCCTCCACTTT
CDR3 protein: CAGRHYNSPLHF

J gene: TRBJ1-1
V gene: TRBV6-2/TRBV6-3
D gene: NA
clone size: NA
CDR3 DNA: TGTGCCAGCAGAAACAGGGTGGGAACTGAAGCTTTCTTT
CDR3 protein: CASRNRVGTEAFF

J gene: TRBJ2-4
V gene: TRBV7-8
D gene: TRBD2
clone size: few
CDR3 DNA: TGTGCCAGCAGCTTACCGGGACTAGGGATTCGTGAGCAGTACTTC
CDR3 protein: CASSLPGLGIREQYF

J gene: TRBJ2-1
V gene: TRBV28
D gene: TRBD2
clone size: NA
CDR3 DNA: TGTGCCAGCAGACTAGCGGGAGATGGCTACAATGAGCAGTTCTTC
CDR3 protein: CASRLAGDGYNEQFF

J gene: TRBJ2-2
V gene: TRBV4-3
D gene: NA
clone size: once
CDR3 DNA: TGCGCCAGCAGCCAAGCAAGGGGCGCGAGCACCGGGGAGCTGTTTTTT
CDR3 protein: CASSQARGASTGELFF

J gene: TRBJ2-3
V gene: TRBV27
D gene: NA
clone size: many
CDR3 DNA: TGTGCCAGCAGCAACGGACTGGAGATGGAGCAGTATTTT
CDR3 protein: CASSNGLEMEQYF

J gene: TRBJ2-7
V gene: TRBV6-2/TRBV6-3
D gene: NA
clone size: NA
CDR3 DNA: TGTGCCAGCCTCTCCGAGGCGGGCGAAAGCTCCTACGAGCAGTACTTC
CDR3 protein: CASLSEAGESSYEQYF

J gene: TRBJ2-3
V gene: TRBV20-1
D gene: NA
clone size: NA
CDR3 DNA: TGCAGTGCTAGAGTCTTCTGGGGGACAGATACGCAGTATTTT
CDR3 protein: CSARVFWGTDTQYF

J gene: TRBJ2-1
V gene: TRBV20-1
D gene: TRBD1
clone size: few
CDR3 DNA: TGCAGTGCTCGCACCCGGACAGGGGTATCCTACAATGAGCAGTTCTTC
CDR3 protein: CSARTRTGVSYNEQFF

J gene: TRBJ2-7
V gene: TRBV4-1
D gene: NA
clone size: NA
CDR3 DNA: TGCGCCAGCAGCCGGGGACTCTCCTACAATGAGCAGTACTTC
CDR3 protein: CASSRGLSYNEQYF

J gene: TRBJ2-1
V gene: TRBV7-9
D gene: NA
clone size: few
CDR3 DNA: TGTGCCAGCAGCCCCACATGGGGGTACAATGAGCAGTTCTTC
CDR3 protein: CASSPTWGYNEQFF